This T cell receptor beta chain appears in the sequencing data of a study of CD8+ T cells in alopecia areata. Study-level findings and limits: Many of the expanded lesional clones endured in scalp and blood while on tofacitinib. Scalp clonality and expanded CD8+ clones among the top 100 were significantly decreased by tofacitinib.

The authors extracted RNA and reverse transcribed it into cDNA as the sequencing template. Repertoires were generated with immunoSEQ multiplex PCR, while TCRdb's copy carries only in-frame clones and drops some. The sample holds some 200,000 clones, 50% to 60% seen once. As to treatment: oral pan-JAK inhibitor, 5-10 mg twice daily. The investigators collected lesional scalp punch biopsies and peripheral blood from alopecia areata patients. Investigators sorted PBMCs to obtain both CD4+ and CD8+ T cells. A word on this clone: The antigen remains undetermined.

The TCR sequence derives from a human donor with alopecia areata. The material was CD4+ T cells sorted from blood, obtained at week 4, from a patient treated with tofacitinib.

CDR3 nucleotides: TGCGCCAGCAGCCAAGATGACGGATGGGAGCAGTACTTC. Amino acids: CASSQDDGWEQYF. The chain has TRBV4-1 and TRBJ2-7; no firm D call. Germline V gives CDR1 MGHRA, CDR2 YSYEKL. V gave up 0 bases and J gave up 7 bases, with 10 bases separating them. This CDR3 is 13 amino acids long.